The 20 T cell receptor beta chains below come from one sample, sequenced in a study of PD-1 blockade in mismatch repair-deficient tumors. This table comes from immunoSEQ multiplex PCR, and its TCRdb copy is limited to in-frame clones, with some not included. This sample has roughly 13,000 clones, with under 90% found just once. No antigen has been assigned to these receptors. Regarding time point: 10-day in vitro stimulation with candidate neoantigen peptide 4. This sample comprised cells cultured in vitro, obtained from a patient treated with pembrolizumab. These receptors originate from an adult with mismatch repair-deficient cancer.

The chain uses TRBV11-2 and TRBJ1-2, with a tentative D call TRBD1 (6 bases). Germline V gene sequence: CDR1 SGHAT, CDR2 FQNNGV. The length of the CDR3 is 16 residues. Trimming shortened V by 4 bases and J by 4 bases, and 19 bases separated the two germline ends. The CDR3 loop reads CASSSRLTGSSYGYTF. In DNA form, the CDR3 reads TGTGCCAGCAGCTCAAGATTGACAGGATCCTCCTATGGCTACACCTTC.

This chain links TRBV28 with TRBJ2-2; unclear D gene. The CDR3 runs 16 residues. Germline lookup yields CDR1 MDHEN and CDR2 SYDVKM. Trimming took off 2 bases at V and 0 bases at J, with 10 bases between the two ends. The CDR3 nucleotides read TGTGCCAGCAGTTTAAGACTCCTCGCGAACACCGGGGAGCTGTTTTTT. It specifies CASSLRLLANTGELFF.

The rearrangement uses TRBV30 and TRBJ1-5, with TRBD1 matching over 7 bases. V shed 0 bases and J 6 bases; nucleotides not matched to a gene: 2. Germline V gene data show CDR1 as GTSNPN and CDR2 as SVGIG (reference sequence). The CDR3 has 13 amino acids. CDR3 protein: CAWSVGGGQPQHF. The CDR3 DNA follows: TGTGCCTGGAGTGTAGGGGGCGGTCAGCCCCAGCATTTT.

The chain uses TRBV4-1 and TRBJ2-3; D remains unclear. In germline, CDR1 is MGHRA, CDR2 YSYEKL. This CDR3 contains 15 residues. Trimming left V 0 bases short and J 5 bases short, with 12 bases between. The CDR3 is CASSQEGRVGDTQYF. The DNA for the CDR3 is TGCGCCAGCAGCCAAGAGGGTCGGGTTGGAGATACGCAGTATTTT.

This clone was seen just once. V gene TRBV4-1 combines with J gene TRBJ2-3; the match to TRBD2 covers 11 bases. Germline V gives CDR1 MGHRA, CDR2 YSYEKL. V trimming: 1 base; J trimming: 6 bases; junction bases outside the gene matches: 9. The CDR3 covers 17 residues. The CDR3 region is CASSQARTSGSFDTQYF. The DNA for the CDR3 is TGCGCCAGCAGCCAAGCCCGGACTAGCGGGTCCTTTGATACGCAGTATTTT.

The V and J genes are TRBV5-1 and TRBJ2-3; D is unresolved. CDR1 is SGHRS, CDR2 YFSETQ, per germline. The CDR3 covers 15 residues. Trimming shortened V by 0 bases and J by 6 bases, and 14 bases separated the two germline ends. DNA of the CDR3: TGCGCCAGCAGCTTGGCCACAATGATCTCCGATACGCAGTATTTT. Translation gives CASSLATMISDTQYF.

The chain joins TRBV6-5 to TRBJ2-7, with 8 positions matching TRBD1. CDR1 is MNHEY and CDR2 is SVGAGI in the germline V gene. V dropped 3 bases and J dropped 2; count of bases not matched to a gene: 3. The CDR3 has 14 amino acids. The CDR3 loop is CASSYARGPYEQYF. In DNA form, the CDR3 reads TGTGCCAGCAGTTATGCCAGGGGGCCCTACGAGCAGTACTTC.

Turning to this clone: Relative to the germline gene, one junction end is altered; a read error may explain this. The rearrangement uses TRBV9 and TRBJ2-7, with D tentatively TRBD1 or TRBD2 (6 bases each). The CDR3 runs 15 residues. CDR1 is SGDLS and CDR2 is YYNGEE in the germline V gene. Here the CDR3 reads CVSSVVPGALNEQYF. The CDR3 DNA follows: TGTGTCAGCAGCGTAGTACCGGGGGCGTTGAACGAGCAGTACTTC.

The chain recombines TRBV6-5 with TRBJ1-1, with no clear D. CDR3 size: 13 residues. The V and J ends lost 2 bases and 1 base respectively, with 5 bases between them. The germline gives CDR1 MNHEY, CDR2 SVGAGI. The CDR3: CASSYLANTEAFF. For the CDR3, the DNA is TGTGCCAGCAGTTACCTCGCGAACACTGAAGCTTTCTTT.

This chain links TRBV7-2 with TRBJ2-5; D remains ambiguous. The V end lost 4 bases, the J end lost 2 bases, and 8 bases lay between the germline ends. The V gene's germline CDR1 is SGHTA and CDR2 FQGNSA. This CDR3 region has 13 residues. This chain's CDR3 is CASSYNRQETQYF. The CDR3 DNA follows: TGTGCCAGCAGCTATAACAGACAAGAGACCCAGTACTTC.

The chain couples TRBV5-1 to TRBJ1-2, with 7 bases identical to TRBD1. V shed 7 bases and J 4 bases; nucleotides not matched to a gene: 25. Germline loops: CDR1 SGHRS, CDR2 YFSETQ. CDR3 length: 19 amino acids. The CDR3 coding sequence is TGCGCCAGCCCCAGAATGATGATGGACAGGAGAGTACCTGGCTATGGCTACACCTTC. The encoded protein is CASPRMMMDRRVPGYGYTF.

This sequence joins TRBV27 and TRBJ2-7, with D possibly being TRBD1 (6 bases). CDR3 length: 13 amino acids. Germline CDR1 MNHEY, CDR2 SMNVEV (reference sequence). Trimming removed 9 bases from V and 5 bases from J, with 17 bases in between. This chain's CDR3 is CASSPWQGHEQYF. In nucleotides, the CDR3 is TGTGCCAGTAGTCCCTGGCAGGGGCACGAGCAGTACTTC.

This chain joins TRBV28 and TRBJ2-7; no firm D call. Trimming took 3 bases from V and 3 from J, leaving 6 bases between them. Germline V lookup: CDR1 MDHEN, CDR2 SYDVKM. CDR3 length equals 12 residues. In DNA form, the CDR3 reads TGTGCCAGCAGTTTTTGGGGCTACGAGCAGTACTTC. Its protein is CASSFWGYEQYF.

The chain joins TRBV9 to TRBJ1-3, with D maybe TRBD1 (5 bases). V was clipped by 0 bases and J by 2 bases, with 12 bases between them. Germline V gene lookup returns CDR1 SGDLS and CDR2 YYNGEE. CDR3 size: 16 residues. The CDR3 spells CASSVGEGVTGNTIYF. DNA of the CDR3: TGTGCCAGCAGCGTAGGGGAAGGGGTGACTGGAAACACCATATATTTT.

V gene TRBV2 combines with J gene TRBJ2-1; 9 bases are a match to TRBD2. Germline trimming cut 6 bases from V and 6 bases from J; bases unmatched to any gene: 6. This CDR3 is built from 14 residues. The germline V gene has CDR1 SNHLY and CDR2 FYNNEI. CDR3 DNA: TGTGCCAGCAGGAAGACTAGCGGCTTCAATGAGCAGTTCTTC. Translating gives CASRKTSGFNEQFF.

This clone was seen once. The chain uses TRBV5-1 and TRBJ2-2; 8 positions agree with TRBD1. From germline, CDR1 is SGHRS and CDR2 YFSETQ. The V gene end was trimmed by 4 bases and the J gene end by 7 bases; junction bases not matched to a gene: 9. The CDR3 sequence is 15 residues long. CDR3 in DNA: TGCGCCAGCAGCCCCACCAGGGGGCAAAGCGGGGAGCTGTTTTTT. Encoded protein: CASSPTRGQSGELFF.

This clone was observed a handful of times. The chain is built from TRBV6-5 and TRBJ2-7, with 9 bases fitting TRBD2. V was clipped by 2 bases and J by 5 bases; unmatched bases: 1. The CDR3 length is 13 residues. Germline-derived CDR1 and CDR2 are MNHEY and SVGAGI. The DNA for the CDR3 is TGTGCCAGCAGTTACATAGCGGGAGACGAGCAGTACTTC. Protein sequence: CASSYIAGDEQYF.

The DNA of the CDR3 is TGCAGCGTTACCGGGACAGGGGGCGCGGGTCAGCCCCAGCATTTT. Translating it yields CSVTGTGGAGQPQHF. The V call is TRBV29-1, the J call TRBJ1-5; 12 bases line up with TRBD1. The length of the CDR3 is 15 residues. The J segment lost 6 bases and the V segment lost 5 bases, leaving 8 bases of the junction unmatched. Germline V CDR1 and CDR2: SQVTM, ANQGSEA.

Written as DNA, the CDR3 is TGTGCCAGCAGCGCCAGCGGGACTGGATATAATGAGCAGTTCTTC. Encoded protein: CASSASGTGYNEQFF. This rearrangement joins TRBV9 to TRBJ2-1, with 7 bases matching TRBD2. Germline lookup yields CDR1 SGDLS and CDR2 YYNGEE. The CDR3 is 15 residues long. The V segment lost 3 bases and the J segment 7 bases; nucleotides outside the gene matches: 10. The whole variable domain, filled in from reference TRBV9 and TRBJ2-1, reads DSGVTQTPKHLITATGQRVTLRCSPRSGDLSVYWYQQSLDQGLQFLIQYYNGEERAKGNILERFSAQQFPDLHSELNLSSLELGDSALYFCASSASGTGYNEQFFGPGTRLTVL.

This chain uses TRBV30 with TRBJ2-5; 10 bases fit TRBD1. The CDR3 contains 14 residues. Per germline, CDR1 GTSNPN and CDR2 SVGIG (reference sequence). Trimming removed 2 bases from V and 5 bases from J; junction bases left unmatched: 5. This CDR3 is CAWSPDRGRETQYF. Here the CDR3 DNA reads TGTGCCTGGAGTCCGGACAGGGGGAGGGAGACCCAGTACTTC.